This is a list of T cell receptor beta chains from one sample in a study of preoperative IRX-2 immunotherapy in early breast cancer. Profiled with immunoSEQ multiplex PCR; TCRdb holds only in-frame clones, not every one. The sample includes 25,000 to 30,000 clones, about 81% of them seen just once. The material sequenced was lymph node tissue, taken after IRX-2 immunotherapy. Every receptor here comes from a human donor with breast cancer. The CDR3 runs from the conserved cysteine through the conserved F or W. The D gene is left open where the match is weak. Clone size is stated in some rows and not others, as once, few, many or a class when expanded.

j_call,clone_size,d_call,v_call,cdr3_nt,cdr3_aa
TRBJ1-4,NA,NA,TRBV29-1,TGCAGCGCTTCAGGTTCAACTAATGAAAAACTGTTTTTT,CSASGSTNEKLFF
TRBJ1-6,NA,TRBD1,TRBV11-3,TGTGCCAGCAGCCGAGAACAGGGGAAAAATTCACCCCTCCACTTT,CASSREQGKNSPLHF
TRBJ1-5,NA,TRBD1,TRBV18,TGTGCCAGCTCACCACAGGGGGCTGGAAATCAGCCCCAGCATTTT,CASSPQGAGNQPQHF
TRBJ1-2,NA,TRBD1,TRBV6-8,TGTGCCAGCTCTACGGGGACAGGGGATGGCTACACCTTC,CASSTGTGDGYTF
TRBJ2-1,NA,TRBD1,TRBV18,TGTGCCAGCTCACCAAGGGCGCCGGGACAGGGGGCCTCCAATGAGCAGTTCTTC,CASSPRAPGQGASNEQFF
TRBJ1-1,NA,NA,TRBV18,TGTGCCAGCTCACAGGGAAATCTGAACACTGAAGCTTTCTTT,CASSQGNLNTEAFF
TRBJ1-1,NA,NA,TRBV28,TGTGCCAGCAGTTTATACAAGGGTTACACTGAAGCTTTCTTT,CASSLYKGYTEAFF
TRBJ2-5,NA,NA,TRBV1,TGCGCCAGCAGCCAAGGGCAGGGGGCGATCCAAGAGACCCAGTACTTC,CASSQGQGAIQETQYF
TRBJ1-2,NA,TRBD1,TRBV28,TGTGCCAGCAGTTTCCCCGGGACAGGGTTCGGCTACACCTTC,CASSFPGTGFGYTF
TRBJ2-2,NA,TRBD1,TRBV11-3,TGTGCCAGCCGAGGACAGGGTAATACCGGGGAGCTGTTTTTT,CASRGQGNTGELFF
TRBJ2-5,NA,TRBD2,TRBV5-1,TGCGCCAGCAGCTTGGGAGGACTAGCGGGGCAAGAGACCCAGTACTTC,CASSLGGLAGQETQYF
TRBJ1-4,once,NA,TRBV6-8,TGTGCCAGCAGTTACTCGGGGGAAAAACTGTTTTTT,CASSYSGEKLFF
TRBJ1-5,NA,NA,TRBV6-8,TGTGCCAGCAGTTACCGAGGGGGACGTCAGCCCCAGCATTTT,CASSYRGGRQPQHF
TRBJ2-5,NA,NA,TRBV6-4,TGTGCCAGCAGTGTGTGGGAGACCCAGTACTTC,CASSVWETQYF
TRBJ2-1,NA,NA,TRBV15,TGTGCCACCAGCAGAGGTACGGGGGCCTACAATGAGCAGTTCTTC,CATSRGTGAYNEQFF
TRBJ1-1,NA,NA,TRBV6-8,TGTGCCAGCAACTTCAGGGCAGGAGATACTGAAGCTTTCTTT,CASNFRAGDTEAFF
TRBJ1-5,once,NA,TRBV12-1,TGTGCCAGCAGCCCCCCTAGGAGAATCCCGCCCCAGCATTTT,CASSPPRRIPPQHF
TRBJ2-3,NA,TRBD2,TRBV19,TGTGCCAGTAGTGCCTCCGGGACTAGTAAGGATACGCAGTATTTT,CASSASGTSKDTQYF
TRBJ2-1,NA,TRBD1,TRBV18,TGTGCCAGCTCACCACGTCCGAGACAGGGCATCTCCTACAATGAGCAGTTCTTC,CASSPRPRQGISYNEQFF
TRBJ2-1,NA,NA,TRBV18,TGTGCCAGCTCACCCCAGGGTAATGAGCAGTTCTTC,CASSPQGNEQFF
TRBJ2-5,NA,NA,TRBV15,TGTGCCACCAGCAGTCACAGGGCTCGGGAGACCCAGTACTTC,CATSSHRARETQYF
TRBJ1-1,NA,TRBD1,TRBV10-2,TGCGCCAGCAGCGAACCGGGACAGGGGAGCGCTGAAGCTTTCTTT,CASSEPGQGSAEAFF
TRBJ2-3,NA,TRBD2,TRBV11-3,TGTGCCAGCAGCTTAGGGTCTAGCGGGGGACGCACAGATACGCAGTATTTT,CASSLGSSGGRTDTQYF
TRBJ2-2,NA,NA,TRBV7-2,TGTGCCAGCAGCCTACACAAGCAATCTACGAACACCGGGGAGCTGTTTTTT,CASSLHKQSTNTGELFF
TRBJ1-1,NA,NA,TRBV30,TGTGCCTGGCTAAGGTCCCGTGAAGCTTTCTTT,CAWLRSREAFF
TRBJ2-7,NA,TRBD2,TRBV6-8,TGTGCCAGCAGTTACCCCACAAGCGGGGATTTCTCCTACGAGCAGTACTTC,CASSYPTSGDFSYEQYF
TRBJ1-5,NA,NA,TRBV19,TGTGCCAGTAAGGGGATTAGCAATCAGCCCCAGCATTTT,CASKGISNQPQHF
TRBJ1-4,NA,NA,TRBV19,TGTGCCAGTAGTCGAGACAGTTCGGGTGAAAAACTGTTTTTT,CASSRDSSGEKLFF
TRBJ2-1,NA,NA,TRBV6-8,TGTGCCAGCAGTTATCGGTCCTACAATGAGCAGTTCTTC,CASSYRSYNEQFF
TRBJ2-7,once,NA,TRBV11-3,TGTGCCAGCAGCTTAGGATCGACAGGAGAAGGGGCGGGAGAGCAGTACTTC,CASSLGSTGEGAGEQYF
TRBJ1-1,NA,NA,TRBV15,TGTGCCACCAGCAGAGATATGTCTGGTCGGTCTGAAGCTTTCTTT,CATSRDMSGRSEAFF
TRBJ1-1,NA,TRBD1,TRBV5-1,TGCGCCAGCAGCTCTGGTTTGGTAGCGGGACAGGGAATAGCTTTCTTT,CASSSGLVAGQGIAFF
TRBJ1-2,NA,TRBD1,TRBV9,TGTGCCAGCAGTGAAGACAGGGGACACTATGGCTACACCTTC,CASSEDRGHYGYTF
TRBJ1-2,NA,NA,TRBV15,TGTGCCACCAAGCTGATAGGCAGGGACCTAAACTATGGCTACACCTTC,CATKLIGRDLNYGYTF
TRBJ2-2,NA,NA,TRBV6-7,TGTGCCAGCAGTTACTCGAGTAGAGGGGCCGGGGAGCTGTTTTTT,CASSYSSRGAGELFF
TRBJ1-4,NA,NA,TRBV6-8,TGTGCCAGCAGTTTTAGGGGCCGTAATGAAAAACTGTTTTTT,CASSFRGRNEKLFF
TRBJ2-7,few,TRBD1,TRBV6-8,TGTGCCACCGACCCCGGGACAGGGGCCTACGAGCAGTACTTC,CATDPGTGAYEQYF
TRBJ1-2,once,NA,TRBV10-3,TGTGCCATCAGTGAGTCTGGGCAGGGTGGCTACACCTTC,CAISESGQGGYTF
TRBJ1-6,NA,NA,TRBV11-3,TGTGCCAGCAGCTTACAGGGATTCGTGAGATCACCCCTCCACTTT,CASSLQGFVRSPLHF
TRBJ1-6,NA,NA,TRBV10-3,TGTGCCATCACTTCAAAGGGCGGGAATTCACCCCTCCACTTT,CAITSKGGNSPLHF
TRBJ2-1,NA,TRBD1,TRBV11-3,TGTGCCAGCAGCTCTCGGGACAGCCTAAGGAATGAGCAGTTCTTC,CASSSRDSLRNEQFF
TRBJ1-1,NA,TRBD1,TRBV15,TGTGCCACCAGCAGTTCCACAGGGGGCACTGAAGCTTTCTTT,CATSSSTGGTEAFF
TRBJ2-5,NA,NA,TRBV30,TGTGCCTGGAGGGGGACGGCCCAAGAGACCCAGTACTTC,CAWRGTAQETQYF
TRBJ1-6,few,NA,TRBV19,TGTGCCAGTAGTAGTGTTGGGGCCGGGGGTTCACCCCTCCACTTT,CASSSVGAGGSPLHF
TRBJ2-6,NA,NA,TRBV6-8,TGTGCCAGCACCCCGACTCGCTTGGGGGCCGGGGCCAACGTCCTGACTTTC,CASTPTRLGAGANVLTF
TRBJ2-5,NA,NA,TRBV30,TGTGCCTGGAGTGTACGGCAGGGAGTAGAGACCCAGTACTTC,CAWSVRQGVETQYF
TRBJ2-3,NA,TRBD2,TRBV2,TGTGCCAGCAGTGAGACGGGGGGGCTTCCAGATACGCAGTATTTT,CASSETGGLPDTQYF
TRBJ1-1,NA,NA,TRBV19,TGTGCCAGTAGTCCCAGGGGAGGAGAAGCTTTCTTT,CASSPRGGEAFF
TRBJ1-1,NA,NA,TRBV7-5,TGTGCCAGCAGCTTAACTGGGGAGTTGAACACTGAAGCTTTCTTT,CASSLTGELNTEAFF
TRBJ2-1,NA,NA,TRBV19,TGTGCCAGTAGTAAGGGGTACGCCTACAATGAGCAGTTCTTC,CASSKGYAYNEQFF
TRBJ1-5,NA,NA,TRBV18,TGTGCCAGCTCAACAACGAGCAATCAGCCCCAGCATTTT,CASSTTSNQPQHF
TRBJ1-2,NA,NA,TRBV18,TGTGCCAGCTCACCACCCCCGGGGATGGACTATGGCTACACCTTC,CASSPPPGMDYGYTF
TRBJ2-5,NA,NA,TRBV19,TGTGCCAGTAGTATCTTCCCCGCAGCGGAAGAGACCCAGTACTTC,CASSIFPAAEETQYF
TRBJ1-6,NA,TRBD1,TRBV6-8,TGTGCCATCAGGTTACAGGGGAATTCACCCCTCCACTTT,CAIRLQGNSPLHF
TRBJ2-6,NA,TRBD1,TRBV30,TGTGCCTGGAGTGGACCGGTGACAGGGGTGGGGTTCTCTGGGGCCAACGTCCTGACTTTC,CAWSGPVTGVGFSGANVLTF